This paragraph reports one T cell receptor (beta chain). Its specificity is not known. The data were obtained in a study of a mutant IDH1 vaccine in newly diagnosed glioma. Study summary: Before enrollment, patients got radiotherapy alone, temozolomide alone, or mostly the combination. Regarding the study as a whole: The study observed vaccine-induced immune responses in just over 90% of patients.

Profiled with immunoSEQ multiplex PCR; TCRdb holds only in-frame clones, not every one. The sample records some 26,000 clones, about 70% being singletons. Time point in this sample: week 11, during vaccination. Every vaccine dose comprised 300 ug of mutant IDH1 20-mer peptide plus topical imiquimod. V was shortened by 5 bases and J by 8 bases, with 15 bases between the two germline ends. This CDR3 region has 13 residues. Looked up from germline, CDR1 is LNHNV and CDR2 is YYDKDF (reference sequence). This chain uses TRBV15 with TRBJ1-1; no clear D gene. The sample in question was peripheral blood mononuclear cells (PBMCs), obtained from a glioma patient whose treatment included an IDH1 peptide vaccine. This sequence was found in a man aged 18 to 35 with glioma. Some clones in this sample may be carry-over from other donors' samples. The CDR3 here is CATSPEVRAEAFF. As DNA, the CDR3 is TGTGCCACCAGCCCCGAGGTACGGGCCGAAGCTTTCTTT.